The rows below give T cell receptor beta chains drawn from one sample of a study of blood T cell repertoires in COVID-19. Some clones are missing from TCRdb's copy, which holds only in-frame ones; the method was immunoSEQ multiplex PCR. The sample carries 150,000 to 200,000 clones, approximately 86% recorded once. The specimen was peripheral blood. All receptors derive from a woman in her 30s with active or convalescent COVID-19. Each CDR3 is given with its conserved first and last residue. The D gene is left open where the match is weak. The size entry is marked missing in some rows and otherwise reads once, few, many or a size class.

clone size: -; V gene: TRBV2; J gene: TRBJ1-4; D gene: -; CDR3 DNA: TGTGCCAGCAGTGAAGGGCACCTGGAGGGGCAACTGTTTTTT; CDR3 protein: CASSEGHLEGQLFF
clone size: -; V gene: TRBV18; J gene: TRBJ2-7; D gene: TRBD1; CDR3 DNA: TGTGCCAGCTCCCTACGAGGGGGCACCTACGAGCAGTACTTC; CDR3 protein: CASSLRGGTYEQYF
clone size: -; V gene: TRBV21-1; J gene: TRBJ2-7; D gene: -; CDR3 DNA: TGTGCCAGCAGCAAAACGGGTCTAGCGGGCTCCTACGAGCAGTACTTC; CDR3 protein: CASSKTGLAGSYEQYF
clone size: few; V gene: TRBV18; J gene: TRBJ2-7; D gene: TRBD1; CDR3 DNA: TGTGCCAGCTCACCTAGGACAGGGGACTCCTACGAGCAGTACTTC; CDR3 protein: CASSPRTGDSYEQYF
clone size: -; V gene: TRBV5-4; J gene: TRBJ1-2; D gene: -; CDR3 DNA: TGTGCCAGCAGCCGCAACCGGGACATCTCTGGTGGCTACACCTTC; CDR3 protein: CASSRNRDISGGYTF
clone size: -; V gene: TRBV12-5; J gene: TRBJ1-2; D gene: -; CDR3 DNA: TGTGCTAGTGGTTATGGGCAGAACTATGGCTACACCTTC; CDR3 protein: CASGYGQNYGYTF
clone size: -; V gene: TRBV3-1/TRBV3-2; J gene: TRBJ1-1; D gene: -; CDR3 DNA: TGTGCCAGCAGCCAAGGTTTCAGGGAAGCTTTCTTT; CDR3 protein: CASSQGFREAFF
clone size: once; V gene: TRBV5-1; J gene: TRBJ2-5; D gene: TRBD2; CDR3 DNA: TGCGCCAGCAGCCTCGCCCAGACTAGCGGGCCGGGAGGGGAGACCCAGTACTTC; CDR3 protein: CASSLAQTSGPGGETQYF
clone size: -; V gene: TRBV10-3; J gene: TRBJ2-7; D gene: -; CDR3 DNA: TGTGCCATCAGTGAGTTTTCCTCTTACGAGCAGTACTTC; CDR3 protein: CAISEFSSYEQYF
clone size: -; V gene: TRBV28; J gene: TRBJ2-1; D gene: -; CDR3 DNA: TGTGCCAGCAGTTTATGGAGAGCGGTAGAGCAGTTCTTC; CDR3 protein: CASSLWRAVEQFF
clone size: -; V gene: TRBV6-5; J gene: TRBJ2-7; D gene: -; CDR3 DNA: TGTGCCAGCAGTTACTTAGGACGGGACTCCTACGAGCAGTACTTC; CDR3 protein: CASSYLGRDSYEQYF
clone size: -; V gene: TRBV18; J gene: TRBJ2-7; D gene: -; CDR3 DNA: TGTGCCAGCTCACAGACAGACGAGCAGTACTTC; CDR3 protein: CASSQTDEQYF
clone size: -; V gene: TRBV7-9; J gene: TRBJ1-3; D gene: -; CDR3 DNA: TGTGCCAGCTCTCCGCCAGTCTCTGGAAACACCATATATTTT; CDR3 protein: CASSPPVSGNTIYF
clone size: -; V gene: TRBV3-1/TRBV3-2; J gene: TRBJ1-3; D gene: TRBD1; CDR3 DNA: TGTGCCAGCAGCCTCACAGGGGGACTCTCTGGAAACACCATATATTTT; CDR3 protein: CASSLTGGLSGNTIYF
clone size: once; V gene: TRBV19; J gene: TRBJ2-7; D gene: TRBD2; CDR3 DNA: TGTGCCAGTAGTAGCTGGACTAGCGGGGTACGGCAGTACTTC; CDR3 protein: CASSSWTSGVRQYF